What follows describes a single T cell receptor (beta chain). Its antigen is as yet unknown. The CDR3 has 14 amino acids. V lost 7 bases, J lost 1 base, and 13 bases lay in between. CDR1 is MNHEY, CDR2 SVGAGI, per germline. The data were taken from a study of T cell responses to AZD1222 COVID-19 vaccine. Overall study context: Analyses pooled second doses at about 4 or about 12 weeks.

TCRdb keeps only in-frame clones here, not all; method: immunoSEQ multiplex PCR. Here the sample spans tens of thousands of clones, around 83% being singletons. Study results and limitations: CD4 TCRs linked to vaccination spanned spike, dominating at 160-218 and 743-854.

This specimen consisted of peripheral blood, obtained on day 0 of AZD1222 vaccination. This chain connects TRBV6-5 to TRBJ1-1; possible D gene TRBD1, 5 bases. The source of this sequence is an adult in good health. The CDR3 bases are TGTGCCAGCACCCCGACAGAGGGGAACACTGAAGCTTTCTTT. This gives the protein CASTPTEGNTEAFF.